This T cell receptor beta chain was observed in a study of beta chain features in type 1 diabetes. The entirety of the isolated RNA underwent reverse transcription, so expressed TCRB transcripts were sequenced. This table comes from immunoSEQ multiplex PCR, and its TCRdb copy is limited to in-frame clones, with some not included. Of around 250,000 clones listed, roughly 22% are singletons. Points on this clone: Its antigen is still unknown.

Study results and limitations: Moderate yet significant TCRB CDR3 shortening was seen in Type 1 diabetes patients in all four CD4+ subsets.

The CDR3 has 17 residues. CDR1 and CDR2 from the germline V gene are SGHDN and FVKESK. With V trimmed by 0 bases and J by 8 bases, 13 bases remained unmatched. The chain is built from TRBV14 and TRBJ1-2; TRBD1 matches at 9 bases. The sequencing sample was made of naive CD4+ T cells from blood. The sequence was obtained from a woman aged 40 to 50 with type 1 diabetes. Here the CDR3 DNA reads TGTGCCAGCAGCCAAGAGGACAGGGGAAAACGAGGAAGGGGCTACACCTTC. As protein: CASSQEDRGKRGRGYTF.